This TCR beta chain appears in the sequencing data of a study of tumor and adjacent non-tumor tissue in lung cancer. Germline-derived CDR1 and CDR2 are LGHNA and YSLEER. This CDR3 has 16 residues. RNA was extracted from bulk tissue without any cell sorting. A modified ARM-PCR protocol with three rounds of nested PCR amplified TCRbeta. MiXCR, applied by TCRdb to the multiplex PCR reads, yields one record per CDR3 protein. The sample consists of fewer than 120,000 distinct CDR3 sequences, approximately 80% of them appearing once. In regard to this clonotype: At one end the junction does not follow the germline gene, possibly because of a read error.

The chain has TRBV4-3 and TRBJ2-1, with 7 bases that match TRBD2. The source is a man in his 70s with non-small cell lung cancer. Sequenced material: lung tumor tissue. The DNA of the CDR3 is TGCGCCAGTAGCCAAGATGGACTAGTGGGAGGGCTTGAGCAGTTCTTC. Translation gives CASSQDGLVGGLEQFF.